The T cell receptor beta chain described here comes from a study of shared clonotypes between healthy human individuals. Assay: immunoSEQ multiplex PCR; the TCRdb copy retains only in-frame clones and omits some. The data contain some 650,000 clones, more than 95% of them singletons. The CDR3 sequence is 17 residues long. Trimming took 2 bases from V and 6 from J, leaving 20 bases between them. CDR1 is MNHNS, CDR2 SASEGT, per germline. V is TRBV6-1 and J is TRBJ1-5; tentative D call: TRBD1 (6 bases). The sample comprised naive CD4+ T cells sorted from blood. This sample's subset: CD45RA+ positively selected. The sequence came from a woman in her 30s in good health. CDR3 DNA sequence: TGTGCCAGCAGTGAACAGGGGCCCAACCCTAGGGTTCAGCCCCAGCATTTT. Translating it yields CASSEQGPNPRVQPQHF.